This T cell receptor beta chain is from a study of cytomegalovirus exposure and HLA in healthy donors. This clone was counted only a few times. The antigen is unknown. 13 Jbeta primers and 60 Vbeta primers were used for the PCR. TCRdb's table, derived via immunoSEQ multiplex PCR, lists solely in-frame clones and lacks some. There are approximately 140,000 clones in the sample; approximately 86% occur only once, and over 1.5% lies in the top ten. Study findings and constraints: A later analysis reportedly found that, within productive TCRs, an Asian-associated ancestry cluster had fewer N-insertions than the mean observed across the approximately 700 donors.

The CDR3 covers 13 residues. V was pared by 1 base and J by 4 bases, with 7 bases between. From germline, CDR1 is LGHNA and CDR2 YSLEER. This chain connects TRBV4-3 to TRBJ2-5; D call uncertain. The sequencing input was PBMCs. The clonotype comes from a boy aged 5-17 years in good health and CMV-seronegative. The CDR3, as DNA: TGCGCCAGCAGCCAAGGACTTCCAGAGACCCAGTACTTC. Its translation is CASSQGLPETQYF.